Following are 3 T cell receptor beta chains from one sample sequenced in a study of shared clonotypes between healthy human individuals. Sequenced by immunoSEQ multiplex PCR; TCRdb stores in-frame clones only, minus some. In the table there are a few hundred thousand clones, around 78% of which are singletons. The specimen was PBMCs. These receptors all come from a woman aged 35 to 49 in good health. Some clones in this sample may be carry-over from other donors' samples.

The chain combines TRBV4-1 with TRBJ2-2, with D unresolved. CDR3 length: 16 residues. Trimming cost V 0 bases and J 8 bases, with 16 bases left between them. Germline-derived CDR1 and CDR2 are MGHRA and YSYEKL. In DNA form, the CDR3 reads TGCGCCAGCAGCCAAGATACAGCCTCCATCCCGGGGGAGCTGTTTTTT. Translating gives CASSQDTASIPGELFF.

The sample holds a few counts of this clone. The chain couples TRBV28 to TRBJ2-1; D is possibly TRBD2 (6 bases). Per the germline V gene, CDR1 is MDHEN and CDR2 is SYDVKM. CDR3 size: 15 residues. Trimming shortened V by 2 bases and J by 0 bases, and 8 bases separated the two germline ends. The CDR3 sequence is CASSLGGVSYNEQFF. The CDR3 DNA follows: TGTGCCAGCAGTTTAGGAGGGGTCTCCTACAATGAGCAGTTCTTC.

The V call is TRBV11-1, the J call TRBJ1-2; TRBD1 matches 8 bases. Per germline, CDR1 SGHAT and CDR2 FQDESV (reference sequence). The CDR3 runs to 14 residues. V lost 5 bases, J lost 2 bases, and 4 bases stayed unmatched. The CDR3 sequence: CASSLRTGNYGYTF. The CDR3 bases are TGTGCCAGCAGCCTTCGGACAGGGAACTATGGCTACACCTTC.